The 23 T cell receptor beta chains below were found in one sample sequenced in a study of OX40 agonist ivuxolimab in advanced cancers. The library relied on the immunoSEQ multiplex PCR assay. Entries here come from immuneACCESS through TCRdb and include only in-frame sequences with V and J called. Some clones fail to appear in such tables; in the studies checked, an unresolved V gene covers under half of the shortfall, and the cause of the remainder is unknown. The sample data list tens of thousands of clones, and roughly 93% of these were observed just once. The leading ten clones occupy more than 0.25% of the sample. The source was CD4+ or CD8+ T cells sorted from blood, collected in a trial of the OX40 agonist ivuxolimab. These receptors originate from an adult with an advanced solid tumor such as melanoma, head and neck, liver or kidney cancer.

V usage is TRBV27 and J usage is TRBJ2-7; TRBD2 matches at 11 bases. V lost 2 bases to trimming and J lost 2 bases; unmatched junction nucleotides: 5. The CDR3 covers 16 residues. Germline CDR1 reads MNHEY; CDR2 reads SMNVEV (reference sequence). The CDR3 reads CASSLGGTSGPYEQYF. CDR3 nucleotide sequence: TGTGCCAGCAGTTTAGGGGGGACTAGCGGACCCTACGAGCAGTACTTC.

This clone was seen a handful of times. Additional DNA sequences in this sample encode the identical CDR3. This chain joins TRBV15 and TRBJ2-3; D gene uncertain. The germline gives CDR1 LNHNV, CDR2 YYDKDF (reference sequence). CDR3 length: 12 residues. V lost 0 bases and J 2 bases, leaving 0 bases between the germline ends. The CDR3 spells CATSRDTDTQYF. The CDR3 DNA reads as TGTGCCACCAGCAGAGACACAGATACGCAGTATTTT. Full variable domain (outside the CDR3, taken from reference TRBV15 and TRBJ2-3): DAMVIQNPRYQVTQFGKPVTLSCSQTLNHNVMYWYQQKSSQAPKLLFHYYDKDFNNEADTPDNFQSRRPNTSFCFLDIRSPGLGDTAMYLCATSRDTDTQYFGPGTRLTVL.

The chain has TRBV7-9 and TRBJ1-3; D is unclear. Germline CDR1 is SEHNR and CDR2 is FQNEAQ (reference sequence). The CDR3 sequence is 14 residues long. The V gene lost 5 bases and the J gene lost 0 bases, with 8 bases spanning the gap. CDR3 amino acids: CASSPRDSGNTIYF. CDR3 nucleotide sequence: TGTGCCAGCAGCCCCAGAGACTCTGGAAACACCATATATTTT.

V gene TRBV5-6 combines with J gene TRBJ2-7; 11 positions match TRBD2. CDR1 and CDR2 (germline): SGHDT, YYEEEE. The CDR3 runs to 14 residues. V gave up 5 bases and J gave up 3 bases; unmatched junction bases: 4. In DNA, the CDR3 is TGTGCCAGCAGGGCCGGGACTAGCGGCTACGAGCAGTACTTC. Its protein is CASRAGTSGYEQYF.

This rearrangement joins TRBV11-2 to TRBJ1-6, with no clear D. The CDR3 is 15 amino acids. Trimming removed 5 bases at V and 6 bases at J, with 14 bases between. The germline V gene has CDR1 SGHAT and CDR2 FQNNGV. The CDR3 region is CASSRHGVSNSPLHF. CDR3 DNA sequence: TGTGCCAGCAGCCGCCATGGTGTCAGTAATTCACCCCTCCACTTT.

A few counts support this clone. The gene calls are TRBV9 and TRBJ2-1; 11 bases map to TRBD2. With 3 bases clipped from V and 3 bases from J, the junction kept 2 bases outside the gene matches. CDR3 length equals 15 residues. Germline V gives CDR1 SGDLS, CDR2 YYNGEE. The CDR3, as DNA: TGTGCCAGCAGCGCACTAGCGGGAGACTACAATGAGCAGTTCTTC. Translation: CASSALAGDYNEQFF.

This chain links TRBV21-1 with TRBJ2-4; the table names TRBD1, a call not compared with the DNA. TRBV21-1 is tagged as a pseudogene. The CDR3 has 18 amino acids. CDR3 DNA sequence: TGTGCCAGCAGCTCAAAAGAGGGGGTTAGACTAGCCAAAAACATTCAGTACTTC. It encodes CASSSKEGVRLAKNIQYF.

This rearrangement joins TRBV5-1 to TRBJ2-3, with 9 bases lining up with TRBD2. The CDR3 extends over 15 amino acids. Per germline, CDR1 SGHRS and CDR2 YFSETQ. The trim removed 2 bases at V and 5 bases at J, leaving 6 bases unmatched. CDR3 amino acids: CASSLRSGSGDTQYF. CDR3 nucleotides: TGCGCCAGCAGCTTACGTAGCGGGAGTGGAGATACGCAGTATTTT.

V and J are TRBV7-2 and TRBJ1-1; no firm D call. The germline V gene has CDR1 SGHTA and CDR2 FQGNSA. V was clipped by 3 bases and J by 0 bases, with 8 bases between them. The CDR3 totals 14 residues. The CDR3 DNA reads TGTGCCAGCAGCTTGACTGAATTGAACACTGAAGCTTTCTTT. Residues: CASSLTELNTEAFF.

V and J are TRBV2 and TRBJ2-5, with D perhaps matching TRBD1 or TRBD2 (5 bases each). Germline CDR1 and CDR2: SNHLY and FYNNEI. The V end lost 1 base, the J end lost 4 bases, and 16 bases lay between the germline ends. The CDR3 loop spans 16 amino acids. The CDR3 region is CASSEGGFESIETQYF. The CDR3 DNA reads as TGTGCCAGCAGTGAAGGGGGGTTTGAGTCTATAGAGACCCAGTACTTC.

The chain carries TRBV2 and TRBJ2-7, with D perhaps TRBD2 (6 bases). The CDR3 sequence is 14 residues long. Looked up from germline, CDR1 is SNHLY and CDR2 is FYNNEI. V lost 1 base and J lost 2, with 9 bases in between. As DNA, the CDR3 is TGTGCCAGCAGTGAAGATGGAGGGGCCTACGAGCAGTACTTC. Its protein product is CASSEDGGAYEQYF. The full variable domain, completed using reference TRBV2 and TRBJ2-7, is EPEVTQTPSHQVTQMGQEVILRCVPISNHLYFYWYRQILGQKVEFLVSFYNNEISEKSEIFDDQFSVERPDGSNFTLKIRSTKLEDSAMYFCASSEDGGAYEQYFGPGTRLTVT.

The V and J genes are TRBV7-2 and TRBJ2-3, with a possible D match to TRBD2 (6 bases). The CDR3 spans 16 residues. V gave up 3 bases and J gave up 2 bases, with 15 bases separating them. Germline values: CDR1 SGHTA, CDR2 FQGNSA. The CDR3 DNA reads as TGTGCCAGCAGCTTGCCCGGGACTTACAACACAGATACGCAGTATTTT. Amino acids: CASSLPGTYNTDTQYF.

The rearrangement joins TRBV21-1 to TRBJ2-2; the D call in the table, TRBD2, was not verified against the DNA. TRBV21-1 is an annotated pseudogene. There are 17 residues in the CDR3. The CDR3 coding sequence is TGTGCCAGCAGCAAAGTCCCCAATGGCGGGGTCCCCGGGGAGCTGTTTTTT. Translation gives CASSKVPNGGVPGELFF.

This chain connects TRBV20-1 to TRBJ2-1; no reliable D call. The ends were cut back, 2 bases at V and 9 bases at J, with 8 bases in the middle. Germline loops: CDR1 DFQATT, CDR2 SNEGSKA (reference sequence). This CDR3 is 11 amino acids long. CDR3 amino acids: CSARFYLEQFF. The CDR3 DNA is TGCAGTGCTAGATTCTACCTTGAGCAGTTCTTC.

This clone is a singleton in its sample. This sequence joins TRBV13 and TRBJ2-7; a possible D gene is TRBD1 (5 bases). This CDR3 comprises 17 residues. The germline CDR1 and CDR2 sequences are PRHDT and FYEKMQ (reference sequence). Trimming removed 4 bases from V and 2 bases from J, with 21 bases in between. The CDR3 protein is CASSYAQGRWRTYEQYF. The CDR3 DNA reads as TGTGCCAGCAGCTACGCCCAGGGTAGGTGGCGTACCTACGAGCAGTACTTC.

This rearrangement joins TRBV11-3 to TRBJ2-2; D perhaps matches TRBD2 (6 bases). Germline lookup yields CDR1 SGHNT and CDR2 YENEEA. The CDR3 is 14 amino acids. The germline V and J ends were trimmed by 5 bases and 5 bases, with 12 bases remaining between them. CDR3 nucleotide sequence: TGTGCCAGCAGCCCGGAGGGGCGGACCGGGGAGCTGTTTTTT. Its translation: CASSPEGRTGELFF.

The chain is built from TRBV11-2 and TRBJ2-5; 8 bases agree with TRBD1. There are 14 residues in the CDR3. Germline V lookup: CDR1 SGHAT, CDR2 FQNNGV. V lost 5 bases and J lost 5; bases outside the gene matches: 7. The CDR3 is CASSGPRGRETQYF. For the CDR3, the DNA is TGTGCCAGCAGCGGCCCCAGGGGGCGTGAGACCCAGTACTTC.

The genes are TRBV19 and TRBJ2-5; 7 bases align to TRBD1. The CDR3 runs to 15 residues. Germline V gives CDR1 LNHDA, CDR2 SQIVND (reference sequence). The junction had 7 bases not matched to a gene; V was cut back by 4 bases and J by 2 bases. CDR3 nucleotides: TGTGCCAGTAGTACGACAGGGAGAATTCAAGAGACCCAGTACTTC. It is translated as CASSTTGRIQETQYF. Variable domain in full (rest from reference TRBV19 and TRBJ2-5): DGGITQSPKYLFRKEGQNVTLSCEQNLNHDAMYWYRQDPGQGLRLIYYSQIVNDFQKGDIAEGYSVSREKKESFPLTVTSAQKNPTAFYLCASSTTGRIQETQYFGPGTRLLVL.

The chain joins TRBV28 to TRBJ1-1, with TRBD1 matching 7 bases. Trimming removed 7 bases from V and 1 base from J; junction bases left unmatched: 9. Germline CDR1 is MDHEN and CDR2 is SYDVKM. CDR3 length: 15 residues. In DNA form, the CDR3 reads TGTGCCAGCAAAGGGGGCGAGGTGGGGAACACTGAAGCTTTCTTT. Protein product: CASKGGEVGNTEAFF.

The chain links TRBV7-2 to TRBJ1-5; TRBD1 might be the D (5 bases). CDR3 length: 14 amino acids. Trimming left V 5 bases short and J 1 base short, with 9 bases between. Germline V CDR1 and CDR2: SGHTA, FQGNSA. The CDR3 coding sequence is TGTGCCAGCAGCCAAGACAGCAGCAATCAGCCCCAGCATTTT. Its translation: CASSQDSSNQPQHF. The complete variable domain, with remaining parts taken from reference TRBV7-2 and TRBJ1-5, reads GAGVSQSPSNKVTEKGKDVELRCDPISGHTALYWYRQSLGQGLEFLIYFQGNSAPDKSGLPSDRFSAERTGGSVSTLTIQRTQQEDSAVYLCASSQDSSNQPQHFGDGTRLSIL.

This clone was detected only once. This chain links TRBV6-5 with TRBJ2-2, with D possibly matching TRBD2 (5 bases). The CDR3 runs to 15 residues. Trimming took 6 bases from V and 7 from J, leaving 18 bases between them. CDR1 and CDR2 from the germline V gene are MNHEY and SVGAGI. In nucleotides, the CDR3 is TGTGCCAGCAGGGAACGCGGACCCGAGGGCGGGGAGCTGTTTTTT. This encodes CASRERGPEGGELFF.

This chain connects TRBV5-1 to TRBJ2-3; maybe TRBD1 (5 bases). Trimming pared 4 bases from V and 1 base from J, leaving 10 bases between. The germline V gene has CDR1 SGHRS and CDR2 YFSETQ. The CDR3 consists of 14 residues. The CDR3 nucleotides are TGCGCCAGCAGCCTCGGACACGGCACAGATACGCAGTATTTT. Translated: CASSLGHGTDTQYF.

This clone has only one observation. The rearrangement uses TRBV28 and TRBJ2-7; 8 bases are a match to TRBD1. Germline loops: CDR1 MDHEN, CDR2 SYDVKM. The V and J ends lost 2 bases and 3 bases, in that order; junction bases with no gene match: 3. There are 14 residues in the CDR3. In DNA, the CDR3 is TGTGCCAGCAGTTTAACAGGGGGAAGCTACGAGCAGTACTTC. Its translation: CASSLTGGSYEQYF. Combining the CDR3 with reference TRBV28 and TRBJ2-7 gives the whole variable domain DVKVTQSSRYLVKRTGEKVFLECVQDMDHENMFWYRQDPGLGLRLIYFSYDVKMKEKGDIPEGYSVSREKKERFSLILESASTNQTSMYLCASSLTGGSYEQYFGPGTRLTVT.